The following is a T cell receptor (beta chain) sequence with its context. The antigen it recognizes is unknown. No much larger clone is present one base from it, and per-base qualities are unavailable. The sample's time point label, in plain terms: baseline before oral tofacitinib. Peripheral blood and lesional scalp punch biopsies were obtained from patients with alopecia areata. Human scalp biopsies went straight into PAXgene tissue containers for immediate fixation. Library construction relied on the immunoSEQ multiplex PCR assay. For TCR sequencing, RNA was extracted from every sample and reverse transcribed into cDNA to serve as template. First-strand cDNA was synthesized using SuperScript III with a 2:1 mix of oligo-dT and random hexamers. A synthetic immune receptor repertoire was used to assess amplification bias, and residual bias was removed computationally. For the original study's pipeline: Raw reads were preprocessed to remove errors, and CDR3 was defined by IMGT conventions from the conserved cysteine to phenylalanine. Clonality was computed as 1 minus the Shannon entropy, with the entropy normalized by log2 of the number of productive unique TCRs. Scalp TCRbeta sequences were cross-referenced with sorted blood CD4 and CD8 repertoires so that the CD4 or CD8 identity of scalp clones could be inferred. TCRdb limited this immuneACCESS table to in-frame rearrangements with V and J called. A share of clones is missing; checked studies link under half to unresolved V genes, and the rest is unexplained. That table supplies the V and J calls and clone size; D and trimming were determined from the DNA. The sample table records 7,500 to 8,000 clones; 60% to 80% of these occur just once. The ten largest clonotypes hold over 12% of the sample.

The sample originates from a study of CD8+ T cells in alopecia areata (dated by TCRdb to 2016 to 2019). Background on the whole study: Treated patients were enrolled in an open-label pilot trial of oral tofacitinib at 5 to 10 mg twice daily for moderate-to-severe alopecia areata. Scalp clonality was compared among normal scalp (n=4), patchy alopecia areata scalp (n=8), and alopecia totalis/universalis scalp (n=8). Biopsies were taken from tofacitinib-treated patients at baseline and at 4 and 24 weeks of treatment, and a later scalp biopsy was taken in several of the tofacitinib-treated patients. TCRbeta CDR3 regions were amplified by immunoSEQ multiplex PCR using 35 Vbeta forward and 13 Jbeta reverse primers. The RNA source kit depended on sample type: the PAXgene miRNA kit for fixed scalp, the miRNeasy kit for PBMCs, and the RNeasy kit for mouse skin. In both human patients and the C3H/HeJ mouse model, the study applied high-throughput TCRbeta sequencing to look at T cell clonal expansion in alopecia areata. Patients received tofacitinib for 6 to 18 months and were then followed off drug for 6 months to check for delayed response and recurrence. In humans, TCRbeta sequencing was performed on scalp tissue and on sorted CD4+ and CD8+ peripheral blood T cells from healthy controls and from patients with patchy or totalis/universalis alopecia areata. Paper-wide results and their limitations: Compared with normal scalp, lesional scalp, particularly in alopecia totalis/universalis, had higher clonality and more expanded CD8+ clones, which suggests antigenic drive. Resident alphabeta T cells in normal human skin are also sequenced, complicating scalp TCR repertoire analysis, unlike mouse skin dominated by gammadelta T cells. Compared with mice, TCR sequences shared between patients were less clear, possibly partly because of HLA diversity across the patient population.

CDR1 and CDR2 (SEHNR, FQNEAQ) derive from the germline V gene (reference sequence). Counted from cysteine to phenylalanine, this CDR3 has 14 amino acids. Only the CDR3 portion is preserved as DNA: 42 bases, with reading frame beginning at the first base. The junction carries 18 bases between V and J, which are trimmed by 6 bases and 7 bases respectively. This specimen consisted of skin, obtained at week 0. Rearrangement joined TRBV7-9 to TRBJ1-2, with TRBD1 as a weak D call on 5 bases. The clonotype originates from a human donor with alopecia areata. The CDR3 amino acid sequence is: CASRPPGLYAGYTF. Read as DNA, the sequence is TGTGCCAGCAGGCCTCCAGGGTTGTATGCTGGCTACACCTTC.